The 24 T cell receptor beta chains presented below share a single source sample, sequenced in a study of lymphopenia after photon versus proton radiotherapy. TCRdb keeps only in-frame clones here, not all; method: immunoSEQ multiplex PCR. The repertoire includes 150,000 to 200,000 clones, about 88% of them detected once, and roughly 4.7% sits in the top ten. The input for sequencing was peripheral blood, taken from a patient treated with photon-based radiotherapy. Receptor source: a man aged 45-65 years with gastric cancer.

The V and J genes are TRBV4-1 and TRBJ2-7, with D unresolved. Germline V gene sequence: CDR1 MGHRA, CDR2 YSYEKL. The CDR3 extends over 15 amino acids. The germline V and J ends were trimmed by 4 bases and 6 bases, with 19 bases remaining between them. The CDR3 protein is CASSPPLGTWGEQYF. In DNA, the CDR3 is TGCGCCAGCAGCCCCCCGTTAGGTACTTGGGGCGAGCAGTACTTC.

This clone was counted a single time. J is TRBJ2-3 and V is TRBV10-3, with 12 nucleotides matching TRBD2. The V segment lost 6 bases and the J segment 4 bases; nucleotides outside the gene matches: 5. The CDR3 length is 15 residues. Germline lookup yields CDR1 ENHRY and CDR2 SYGVKD. CDR3 protein: CAIRRLAGDSDTQYF. The CDR3 nucleotides are TGTGCCATCAGGAGACTAGCGGGAGACTCAGATACGCAGTATTTT.

The genes are TRBV5-1 and TRBJ2-5; tentatively, D is TRBD2 (6 bases). Trimming took off 0 bases at V and 2 bases at J, with 8 bases between the two ends. CDR3 length equals 14 residues. Germline lookup yields CDR1 SGHRS and CDR2 YFSETQ. This CDR3 is CASSLGDWQETQYF. The CDR3 bases are TGCGCCAGCAGCTTGGGGGACTGGCAAGAGACCCAGTACTTC.

This clone has just one count. V gene TRBV4-2 combines with J gene TRBJ2-3; TRBD2 might be the D (6 bases). The germline V and J ends were trimmed by 6 bases and 0 bases, with 10 bases remaining between them. CDR3 size: 14 residues. Germline loops: CDR1 LGHNA, CDR2 YNFKEQ. The CDR3 protein is CASRDGTSTDTQYF. The CDR3 bases are TGTGCCAGCAGAGACGGGACTAGCACAGATACGCAGTATTTT.

The rearrangement links TRBV7-6 to TRBJ2-7; tentative D call: TRBD2 (6 bases). The germline V and J ends were trimmed by 1 base and 5 bases, with 12 bases remaining between them. The CDR3 has 14 amino acids. Germline CDR1 reads SGHVS; CDR2 reads FNYEAQ. CDR3: CASSLGGGRNEQYF. As DNA, the CDR3 is TGTGCCAGCAGCTTAGGGGGAGGAAGAAACGAGCAGTACTTC.

This chain joins TRBV2 and TRBJ2-3, with a tentative D call TRBD1 (6 bases). Germline assignment: CDR1 SNHLY and CDR2 FYNNEI. The length of the CDR3 is 15 residues. V gave up 6 bases and J gave up 4 bases, with 17 bases separating them. CDR3 region: CASSDRDTLADTQYF. CDR3 sequence (DNA): TGTGCCAGCAGCGACCGGGACACCCTTGCAGATACGCAGTATTTT.

This clone was seen more than once but under ten times. The chain joins TRBV7-2 to TRBJ2-7; no definite D call. Trimming cost V 4 bases and J 6 bases, with 19 bases left between them. There are 15 residues in the CDR3. The V gene's germline CDR1 is SGHTA and CDR2 FQGNSA. CDR3 bases: TGTGCCAGCAGCTCTCGACATGGTGCTATGTTCGAGCAGTACTTC. Protein: CASSSRHGAMFEQYF.

A single count supports this clone. The V call is TRBV2, the J call TRBJ1-1; no reliable D call. The CDR3 consists of 14 residues. Germline CDR1 and CDR2: SNHLY and FYNNEI. The V and J ends lost 6 bases and 1 base respectively, with 12 bases between them. DNA for the CDR3: TGTGCCAGCAGCGTCCGCTTGACGAACACTGAAGCTTTCTTT. The encoded protein is CASSVRLTNTEAFF. The full variable domain, its missing parts supplied by reference TRBV2 and TRBJ1-1, is EPEVTQTPSHQVTQMGQEVILRCVPISNHLYFYWYRQILGQKVEFLVSFYNNEISEKSEIFDDQFSVERPDGSNFTLKIRSTKLEDSAMYFCASSVRLTNTEAFFGQGTRLTVV.

The chain's CDR3 is CASSFQREHTDTQYF. CDR3 coding DNA: TGTGCCAGCAGTTTCCAGCGGGAGCACACAGATACGCAGTATTTT. The gene calls are TRBV27 and TRBJ2-3, with 8 bases aligning to TRBD2. The germline gives CDR1 MNHEY, CDR2 SMNVEV (reference sequence). CDR3 size: 15 residues. V was pared by 3 bases and J by 2 bases, with 4 bases of the junction left unmatched.

This clone appeared a few times. V and J are TRBV13 and TRBJ2-1; D tentatively fits TRBD1 or TRBD2 (5 bases each). The CDR3 spans 16 residues. With 0 bases removed from V and 4 bases from J, the gap between germline ends came to 13 bases. The V gene's germline CDR1 is PRHDT and CDR2 FYEKMQ (reference sequence). The CDR3 reads CASSLGLRGGYNEQFF. For the CDR3, the DNA is TGTGCCAGCAGCTTAGGCCTAAGGGGCGGGTACAATGAGCAGTTCTTC.

This sequence joins TRBV6-5 and TRBJ1-2; perhaps TRBD1 as D (6 bases). There are 16 residues in the CDR3. The ends were cut back, 4 bases at V and 4 bases at J, with 19 bases in the middle. Germline CDR1 and CDR2: MNHEY and SVGAGI. This CDR3 reads CASSSPRRGGFYGYTF. The CDR3 coding sequence is TGTGCCAGCAGTTCCCCTCGACGAGGGGGGTTCTATGGCTACACCTTC.

This rearrangement joins TRBV30 to TRBJ2-5; 11 bases map to TRBD1. Losses at the gene ends were 5 bases for V and 5 bases for J; bases not matched to a gene: 10. Germline CDR1 and CDR2: GTSNPN and SVGIG (reference sequence). This CDR3 has 15 residues. CDR3 protein: CAWGGQGVPWETQYF. The CDR3 DNA reads as TGTGCCTGGGGGGGACAGGGGGTGCCTTGGGAGACCCAGTACTTC.

The chain links TRBV30 to TRBJ1-1, with D perhaps TRBD1 (6 bases). CDR3 length equals 14 residues. Trimming took 2 bases from V and 4 from J, leaving 14 bases between them. CDR1 is GTSNPN and CDR2 is SVGIG in the germline V gene (reference sequence). For the CDR3, the DNA is TGTGCCTGGAGTTTGGGCAGGGGCGTCACTGAAGCTTTCTTT. Protein: CAWSLGRGVTEAFF.

The V and J genes are TRBV18 and TRBJ1-2; 9 bases align to TRBD1. CDR3 length: 19 amino acids. V lost 3 bases and J lost 4; bases outside the gene matches: 18. Germline V gene sequence: CDR1 KGHSH, CDR2 LQKENI. The CDR3 bases are TGTGCCAGCTCACCTACAAAAAACCAGGGACAGGGTGGAGGCTATGGCTACACCTTC. Residues: CASSPTKNQGQGGGYGYTF.

The gene calls are TRBV29-1 and TRBJ2-7; 12 bases line up with TRBD1. CDR1 SQVTM and CDR2 ANQGSEA come from the germline V gene. This CDR3 is 15 amino acids long. V was pared by 2 bases and J by 4 bases, with 6 bases of the junction left unmatched. The CDR3 coding sequence is TGCAGCGTTGAATTCCCGGGACAGGGGGCTTACGAGCAGTACTTC. It specifies CSVEFPGQGAYEQYF.

The V gene is TRBV11-2, the J gene TRBJ1-2; D unresolved. Trimming removed 2 bases at V and 4 bases at J, with 17 bases between. The CDR3 totals 16 residues. Germline V gene lookup returns CDR1 SGHAT and CDR2 FQNNGV. The DNA for the CDR3 is TGTGCCAGCAGCTTACACGGAAGGGATCCTTTCTATGGCTACACCTTC. Its translation: CASSLHGRDPFYGYTF.

A few counts support this clone. The V and J genes are TRBV27 and TRBJ1-5; D remains unclear. Germline V lookup: CDR1 MNHEY, CDR2 SMNVEV (reference sequence). Trimming cost V 6 bases and J 6 bases, with 15 bases left between them. This CDR3 comprises 14 residues. DNA for the CDR3: TGTGCCAGCAGCGACCAGAGAAGTGGTCAGCCCCAGCATTTT. Its translation is CASSDQRSGQPQHF.

The V gene is TRBV29-1, the J gene TRBJ2-7, with 11 bases aligning to TRBD1. The J segment lost 3 bases and the V segment lost 2 bases, leaving 6 bases of the junction unmatched. The CDR3 is made up of 15 amino acids. In germline, CDR1 is SQVTM, CDR2 ANQGSEA. CDR3 sequence: CSVERAGQGDYEQYF. The DNA for the CDR3 is TGCAGCGTTGAAAGGGCGGGACAGGGGGACTACGAGCAGTACTTC.

Of note for this clone: This sample includes further DNA sequences coding for the same CDR3. The V gene is TRBV6-5, the J gene TRBJ2-7, with 7 nucleotides matching TRBD1. The germline CDR1 and CDR2 sequences are MNHEY and SVGAGI. V shed 5 bases, J shed 0 bases, and the junction held 1 base outside the gene matches. The CDR3 spans 13 residues. The CDR3 DNA is TGTGCCAGCAGTAGGACAGGCTCCTACGAGCAGTACTTC. It specifies CASSRTGSYEQYF.

J is TRBJ2-2 and V is TRBV7-9, with TRBD2 matching 7 bases. Germline V lookup: CDR1 SEHNR, CDR2 FQNEAQ (reference sequence). The CDR3 spans 16 residues. Trimming removed 3 bases from V and 1 base from J; junction bases left unmatched: 5. DNA for the CDR3: TGTGCCAGCAGCTTTCGGGGGGTCGAGAACACCGGGGAGCTGTTTTTT. Encoded protein: CASSFRGVENTGELFF.

This clone was recorded a few times. The chain has TRBV6-1 and TRBJ1-3, with 7 bases lining up with TRBD1. The CDR3 consists of 14 residues. Germline V gene sequence: CDR1 MNHNS, CDR2 SASEGT. The V segment lost 5 bases and the J segment 4 bases; nucleotides outside the gene matches: 5. CDR3 in amino acids: CASSHRDRGNTIYF. CDR3 bases: TGTGCCAGCAGTCACCGGGACAGAGGAAACACCATATATTTT.

The genes are TRBV16 and TRBJ2-2; 12 bases are shared with TRBD2. Trimming at V came to 4 bases and at J to 7 bases, leaving 4 bases not matched to a gene. CDR1 is KGHSY and CDR2 is FQNENV in the germline V gene. The CDR3 sequence is 15 residues long. DNA of the CDR3: TGTGCCAGCAGCCGGACTAGCGGGACCGGCGGGGAGCTGTTTTTT. Translation: CASSRTSGTGGELFF.

The V call is TRBV5-4, the J call TRBJ1-5; maybe TRBD1 (5 bases). The CDR3 is 14 residues long. Germline CDR1 reads SGHNT; CDR2 reads YYREEE (reference sequence). The V and J ends lost 3 bases and 5 bases respectively, with 12 bases between them. The chain's CDR3 is CASSSGPGDQPQHF. CDR3 DNA sequence: TGTGCCAGCAGCTCGGGACCCGGCGATCAGCCCCAGCATTTT.

This clone was observed a single time. This sequence joins TRBV28 and TRBJ1-5; tentative D call: TRBD1 (5 bases). Trimming shortened V by 4 bases and J by 4 bases, and 20 bases separated the two germline ends. The CDR3 spans 17 residues. Germline-derived CDR1 and CDR2 are MDHEN and SYDVKM. CDR3 DNA sequence: TGTGCCAGCAGTTCCCAATCGGAGGGGATGAGAAATCAGCCCCAGCATTTT. Its protein is CASSSQSEGMRNQPQHF.